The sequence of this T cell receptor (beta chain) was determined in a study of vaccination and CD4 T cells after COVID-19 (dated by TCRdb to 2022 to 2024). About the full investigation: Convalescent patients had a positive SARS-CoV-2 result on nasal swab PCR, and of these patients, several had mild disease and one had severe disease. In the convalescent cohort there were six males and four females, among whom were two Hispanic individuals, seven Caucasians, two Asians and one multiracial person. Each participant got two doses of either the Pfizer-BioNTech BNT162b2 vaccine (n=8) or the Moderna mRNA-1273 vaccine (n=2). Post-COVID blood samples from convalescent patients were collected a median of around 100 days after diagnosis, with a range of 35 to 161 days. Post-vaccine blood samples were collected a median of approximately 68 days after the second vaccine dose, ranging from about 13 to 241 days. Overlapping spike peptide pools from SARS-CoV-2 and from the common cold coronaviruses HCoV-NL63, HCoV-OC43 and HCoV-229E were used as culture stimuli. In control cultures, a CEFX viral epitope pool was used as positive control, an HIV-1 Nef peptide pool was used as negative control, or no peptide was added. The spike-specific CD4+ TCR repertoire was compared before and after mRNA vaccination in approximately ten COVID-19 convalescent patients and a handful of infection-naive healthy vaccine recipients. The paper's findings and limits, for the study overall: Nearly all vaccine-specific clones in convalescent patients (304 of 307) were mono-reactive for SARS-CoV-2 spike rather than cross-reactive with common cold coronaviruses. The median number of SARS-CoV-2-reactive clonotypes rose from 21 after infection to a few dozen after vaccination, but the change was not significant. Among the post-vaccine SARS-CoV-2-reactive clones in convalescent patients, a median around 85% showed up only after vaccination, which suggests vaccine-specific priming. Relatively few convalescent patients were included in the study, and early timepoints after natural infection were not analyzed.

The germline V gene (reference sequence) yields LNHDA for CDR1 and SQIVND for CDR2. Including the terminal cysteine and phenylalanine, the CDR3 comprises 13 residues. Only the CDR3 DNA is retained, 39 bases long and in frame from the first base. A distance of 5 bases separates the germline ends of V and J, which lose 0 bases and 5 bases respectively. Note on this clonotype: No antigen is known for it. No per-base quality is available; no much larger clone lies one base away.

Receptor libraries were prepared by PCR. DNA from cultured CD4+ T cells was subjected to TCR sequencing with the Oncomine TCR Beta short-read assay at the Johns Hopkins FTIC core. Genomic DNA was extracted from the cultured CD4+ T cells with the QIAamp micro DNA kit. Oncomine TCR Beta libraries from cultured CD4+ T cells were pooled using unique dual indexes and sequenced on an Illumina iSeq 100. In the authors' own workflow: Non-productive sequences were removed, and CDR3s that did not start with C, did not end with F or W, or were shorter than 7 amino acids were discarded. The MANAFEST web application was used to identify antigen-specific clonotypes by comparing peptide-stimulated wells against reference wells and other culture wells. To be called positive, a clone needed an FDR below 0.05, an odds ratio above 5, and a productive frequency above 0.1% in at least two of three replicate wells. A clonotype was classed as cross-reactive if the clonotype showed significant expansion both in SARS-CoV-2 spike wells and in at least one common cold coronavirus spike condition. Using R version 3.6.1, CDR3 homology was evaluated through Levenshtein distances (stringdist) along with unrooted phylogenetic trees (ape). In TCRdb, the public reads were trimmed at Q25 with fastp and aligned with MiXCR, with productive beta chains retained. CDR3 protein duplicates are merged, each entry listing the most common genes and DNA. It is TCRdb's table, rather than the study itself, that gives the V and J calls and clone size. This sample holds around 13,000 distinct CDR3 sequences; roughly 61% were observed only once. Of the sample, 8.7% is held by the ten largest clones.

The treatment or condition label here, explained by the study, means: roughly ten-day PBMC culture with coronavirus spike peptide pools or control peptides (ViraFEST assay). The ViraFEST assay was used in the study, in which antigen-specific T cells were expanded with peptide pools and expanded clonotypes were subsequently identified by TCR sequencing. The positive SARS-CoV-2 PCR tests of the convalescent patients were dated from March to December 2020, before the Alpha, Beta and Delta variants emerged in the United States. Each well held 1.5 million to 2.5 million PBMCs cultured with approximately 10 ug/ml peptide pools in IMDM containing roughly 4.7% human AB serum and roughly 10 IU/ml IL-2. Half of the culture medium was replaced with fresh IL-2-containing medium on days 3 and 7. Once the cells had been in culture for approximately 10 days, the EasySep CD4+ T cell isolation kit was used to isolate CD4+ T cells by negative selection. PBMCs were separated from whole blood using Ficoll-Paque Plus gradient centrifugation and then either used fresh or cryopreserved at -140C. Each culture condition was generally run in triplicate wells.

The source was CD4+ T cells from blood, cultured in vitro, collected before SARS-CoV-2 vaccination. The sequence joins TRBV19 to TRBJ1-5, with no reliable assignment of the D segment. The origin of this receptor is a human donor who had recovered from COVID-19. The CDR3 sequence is CASSIERDQPQHF. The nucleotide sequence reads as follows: TGTGCCAGTAGTATAGAACGGGATCAGCCCCAGCATTTT.